The T cell receptor beta chain under discussion was sequenced for a study of blood T cell repertoires in COVID-19. Study background: Samples representing acute and convalescent COVID-19 were sourced from the United States, Italy and Spain. PBMCs, B-cell-depleted T cells, or T cells provided the cDNA or gDNA that made up the material.

In the original processing: Quantification of nucleated cells was approximated via reference gene primer amplification. Some clones are missing from TCRdb's copy, which holds only in-frame ones; the method was immunoSEQ multiplex PCR. V and J calls and clone size are given by that table; D and trimming were obtained from the DNA. The data hold about 56,000 clones, with less than 90% observed a single time. Sample: peripheral blood. The source is a woman of 80 years or more with acute or convalescent COVID-19.

DNA for the CDR3: TGTGCCAGCTCACCTCAATCCACCGGGGAGCTGTTTTTT. It is translated as CASSPQSTGELFF. V gene TRBV18 combines with J gene TRBJ2-2; no clear D. The CDR3 is 13 amino acids. The V gene's germline CDR1 is KGHSH and CDR2 LQKENI. V gave up 3 bases and J gave up 4 bases, with 6 bases separating them.